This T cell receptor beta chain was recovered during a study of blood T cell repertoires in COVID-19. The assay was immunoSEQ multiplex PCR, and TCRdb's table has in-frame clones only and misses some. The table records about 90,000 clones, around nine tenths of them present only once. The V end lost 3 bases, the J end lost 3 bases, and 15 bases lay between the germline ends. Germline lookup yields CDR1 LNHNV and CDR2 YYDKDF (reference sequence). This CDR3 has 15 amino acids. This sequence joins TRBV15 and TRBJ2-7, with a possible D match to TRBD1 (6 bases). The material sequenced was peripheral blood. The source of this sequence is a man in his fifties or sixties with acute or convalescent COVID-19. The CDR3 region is CATSRERQALYEQYF. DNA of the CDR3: TGTGCCACCAGCAGGGAGCGACAGGCCCTCTACGAGCAGTACTTC.